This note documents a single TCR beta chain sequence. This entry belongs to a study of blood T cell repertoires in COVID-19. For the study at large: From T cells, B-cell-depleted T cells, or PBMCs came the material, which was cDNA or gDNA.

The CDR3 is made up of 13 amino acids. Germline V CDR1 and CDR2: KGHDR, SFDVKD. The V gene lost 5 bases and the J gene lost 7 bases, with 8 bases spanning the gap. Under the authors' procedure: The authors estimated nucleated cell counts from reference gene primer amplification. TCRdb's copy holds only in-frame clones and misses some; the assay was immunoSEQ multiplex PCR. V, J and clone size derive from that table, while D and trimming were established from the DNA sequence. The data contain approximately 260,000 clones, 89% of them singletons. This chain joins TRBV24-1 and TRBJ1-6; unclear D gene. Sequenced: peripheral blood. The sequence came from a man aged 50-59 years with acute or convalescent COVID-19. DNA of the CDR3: TGTGCCACCAGTGGCTACAGAAATTCACCCCTCCACTTT. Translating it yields CATSGYRNSPLHF.